This T cell receptor beta chain was profiled in a study of cytomegalovirus exposure and HLA in healthy donors. PCR primers comprised 60 Vbeta and 13 Jbeta primers. Produced via immunoSEQ multiplex PCR; TCRdb's table is partial and in-frame only. The sample table sets out about 58,000 clones. Regarding this clone: Its cognate antigen is unknown.

General study results and limits: The authors confirmed in vitro that three CMV-associated chains were specific for CMV antigens. According to a later analysis, most TCR beta chains associated with CMV appeared HLA-restricted.

The germline V gene has CDR1 SGHRS and CDR2 YFSETQ. The CDR3 extends over 15 amino acids. J gave up 4 bases and V 6 bases, and 9 bases lay outside the gene matches. This chain uses TRBV5-1 with TRBJ2-3, with 9 bases lining up with TRBD2. The receptor was isolated from a woman aged 18-29 years in good health and CMV-seronegative. The sample taken for sequencing was PBMCs. CDR3 in DNA: TGCGCCAGCAAGGACTTAGCGGGAGATCCAGATACGCAGTATTTT. Translation: CASKDLAGDPDTQYF.